A single sample is the source of the 32 T cell receptor beta chains below, sequenced in a study of blood T cells in healthy people across ages. With a J-beta primer mix and a sample-barcoded 5' primer, a second PCR ran about 7 to 12 cycles. In TCRdb, the 5' RACE reads were re-called with MiXCR into one record per CDR3 protein. The sample lists some 710,000 distinct CDR3 sequences, over 20% occurring once. The sequenced sample was blood. All receptors derive from a man in his 70s in good health.

The chain uses TRBV10-1 and TRBJ2-5, with TRBD1 matching over 7 bases. The CDR3 runs 15 residues. Germline V gives CDR1 WNHNN, CDR2 SYGVQD (reference sequence). Unmatched junction bases numbered 16, after V lost 10 bases and J lost 5 bases. The CDR3 sequence is CANPAPLQGIETQYF. The CDR3 DNA follows: TGCGCCAACCCAGCCCCGTTACAGGGGATCGAGACCCAGTACTTC.

This clonotype was seen a few times. The rearrangement links TRBV9 to TRBJ2-3; TRBD1 is a possible D gene (6 bases). V dropped 1 base and J dropped 2 bases, with 11 bases sitting between them. The CDR3 length is 15 residues. Germline values: CDR1 SGDLS, CDR2 YYNGEE. This CDR3 is CASSVTQGNTDTQYF. The CDR3 DNA is TGTGCCAGCAGCGTAACACAGGGAAACACAGATACGCAGTATTTT.

DNA for the CDR3: TGTGCCAGCAGTTACTATACAGAGAACACTGAAGCTTTCTTT. It encodes CASSYYTENTEAFF. The J gene is TRBJ1-1, the V gene TRBV6-6; D not certain. There are 14 residues in the CDR3. V lost 1 base, J lost 1 base, and 7 bases lay in between. The germline V gene encodes CDR1 MNHNY and CDR2 SVGAGI (reference sequence).

The V call is TRBV12-3 or TRBV12-4, the J call TRBJ1-2, with TRBD1 identical over 7 bases. J gave up 7 bases and V 3 bases, and 8 bases lay outside the gene matches. This CDR3 comprises 14 residues. The DNA for the CDR3 is TGTGCCAGCAGTTTCCACCTACAGGGGCTTGGCTACACCTTC. Residues: CASSFHLQGLGYTF.

This clonotype occurred a few times. The rearrangement uses TRBV4-2 and TRBJ2-4, with TRBD1 as a possible D gene (5 bases). Germline CDR1 LGHNA, CDR2 YNFKEQ. V was shortened by 5 bases and J by 1 base, with 12 bases between the two germline ends. CDR3 length equals 15 residues. CDR3: CASSSGQGAKNIQYF. DNA of the CDR3: TGTGCCAGCAGCTCCGGACAAGGCGCCAAAAACATTCAGTACTTC.

The V and J genes are TRBV20-1 and TRBJ2-3; D is undetermined. Between the trimmed V and J ends, which lost 4 bases and 3 bases, there was a span of 2 bases. Germline CDR1 reads DFQATT; CDR2 reads SNEGSKA (reference sequence). The CDR3 has 10 residues. The CDR3 region has the DNA TGCAGTGCTATGACAGATACGCAGTATTTT. It specifies CSAMTDTQYF.

This chain connects TRBV5-1 to TRBJ1-6; no firm D call. The germline gives CDR1 SGHRS, CDR2 YFSETQ. The CDR3 spans 15 residues. Trimming cost V 0 bases and J 9 bases, with 13 bases left between them. The CDR3 sequence: CASSLAGVNVSPLHF. CDR3 sequence (DNA): TGCGCCAGCAGCTTGGCCGGGGTCAACGTTTCACCCCTCCACTTT.

CDR3 in amino acids: CTSSQEGGKDGTGELFF. As DNA, the CDR3 is TGCACCAGCAGCCAAGAGGGGGGAAAAGATGGGACCGGGGAGCTGTTTTTT. This chain links TRBV1 with TRBJ2-3; the table calls TRBD1, which could not be checked here. With the DNA end fitting TRBJ2-2 better, the J assignment may be wrong. TRBV1 is described as a pseudogene. The CDR3 is made up of 17 amino acids.

The chain combines TRBV5-6 with TRBJ2-7, with D perhaps matching TRBD1 or TRBD2 (5 bases each). Germline lookup yields CDR1 SGHDT and CDR2 YYEEEE. The length of the CDR3 is 15 residues. Trimming took 4 bases from V and 2 from J, leaving 16 bases between them. CDR3 DNA sequence: TGTGCCAGCAGCGGAGGACGGGGCTACACCTACGAGCAGTACTTC. It specifies CASSGGRGYTYEQYF.

V is TRBV5-1 and J is TRBJ2-1, with 7 bases lining up with TRBD1. In germline, CDR1 is SGHRS, CDR2 YFSETQ. Unmatched junction bases numbered 4, after V lost 6 bases and J lost 7 bases. The CDR3 extends over 12 amino acids. DNA for the CDR3: TGCGCCAGCACGTCACAGGGGAATGAGCAGTTCTTC. Protein: CASTSQGNEQFF.

This clonotype has only a few counts. The chain links TRBV27 to TRBJ2-1; 8 nucleotides match TRBD2. J lost 10 bases, V lost 3 bases, and 11 bases had no gene match. This CDR3 has 15 residues. CDR1 is MNHEY, CDR2 SMNVEV, per germline (reference sequence). In DNA form, the CDR3 reads TGTGCCAGCAGTTTGGACCGAGCGGGGGAAGTAGAGCAGTTCTTC. It yields the protein CASSLDRAGEVEQFF.

The table lists this clonotype with a few counts. The rearrangement uses TRBV11-2 and TRBJ1-2, with D hard to call. Trimming cost V 4 bases and J 8 bases, with 11 bases left between them. The CDR3 is 12 residues long. Germline loops: CDR1 SGHAT, CDR2 FQNNGV. The CDR3 loop is CASSSSALGYTF. The CDR3 DNA is TGTGCCAGCAGCTCTTCCGCCCTGGGCTACACCTTC.

This rearrangement joins TRBV28 to TRBJ2-7; D might be TRBD2 (6 bases). With 5 bases removed from V and 3 bases from J, the gap between germline ends came to 14 bases. There are 14 residues in the CDR3. The germline gives CDR1 MDHEN, CDR2 SYDVKM. The CDR3 DNA reads TGTGCCAGCAGTACGCGTCAGGAGGGCTACGAGCAGTACTTC. This encodes CASSTRQEGYEQYF.

The V gene is TRBV2, the J gene TRBJ2-5; 7 bases are shared with TRBD1. The V gene's germline CDR1 is SNHLY and CDR2 FYNNEI. CDR3 length: 14 amino acids. J gave up 1 base and V 10 bases, and 9 bases lay outside the gene matches. CDR3 bases: TGTGCCACCCTGCCGGACAGGTTCCAAGAGACCCAGTACTTC. It translates to CATLPDRFQETQYF.

This clonotype was seen ten or more times. This chain joins TRBV3-1 and TRBJ1-2, with 9 bases lining up with TRBD1. Germline loops: CDR1 LGHDT, CDR2 YNNKEL (reference sequence). The V gene end was trimmed by 1 base and the J gene end by 4 bases; junction bases not matched to a gene: 4. The CDR3 has 15 residues. DNA of the CDR3: TGTGCCAGCAGCCAAGGACCGGGACAGGGCTATGGCTACACCTTC. Encoded protein: CASSQGPGQGYGYTF.

The V gene is TRBV12-3 or TRBV12-4, the J gene TRBJ2-5; 11 bases are a match to TRBD2. J was trimmed by 13 bases and V by 6 bases; bases with no gene match: 13. The CDR3 is 14 residues long. The CDR3 nucleotides are TGTGCCAGCAGAGCAACTAGCGGGGGCACAGTGGGGTACTTC. This encodes CASRATSGGTVGYF.

This clonotype was seen a handful of times. The chain carries TRBV5-1 and TRBJ1-1; TRBD1 aligns across 7 bases. The germline V gene encodes CDR1 SGHRS and CDR2 YFSETQ. The CDR3 runs to 16 residues. Trimming removed 0 bases from V and 1 base from J; junction bases left unmatched: 6. CDR3 coding DNA: TGCGCCAGCAGCTTGGGGACAGGAACAGCGAACACTGAAGCTTTCTTT. Protein product: CASSLGTGTANTEAFF.

A word on this clonotype: No conserved phenylalanine or tryptophan is present at the end of the CDR3, so a read error is the likely explanation. J is TRBJ2-5 and V is TRBV5-1; D not certain. This CDR3 comprises 15 residues. The V and J ends lost 0 bases and 4 bases respectively, with 13 bases between them. CDR1 SGHRS and CDR2 YFSETQ come from the germline V gene. The CDR3 reads CASSLDLISRETQYY. CDR3 bases: TGCGCCAGCAGCTTGGACCTAATCTCCCGAGAGACCCAGTACTAC.

This clonotype appeared a few times. This rearrangement joins TRBV2 to TRBJ2-3; 13 bases agree with TRBD2. This CDR3 contains 16 residues. Trimming removed 4 bases from V and 2 bases from J; junction bases left unmatched: 3. Per the germline V gene, CDR1 is SNHLY and CDR2 is FYNNEI. The CDR3 DNA is TGTGCCAGCAGTGGAGGACTAGCGGGGGCCACAGATACGCAGTATTTT. Translation: CASSGGLAGATDTQYF.

This clonotype appeared a few times. The V call is TRBV29-1, the J call TRBJ1-4, with D possibly TRBD1 on 5 matching bases. V lost 3 bases and J 5 bases, leaving 10 bases between the germline ends. The CDR3 extends over 13 amino acids. CDR1 SQVTM and CDR2 ANQGSEA come from the germline V gene. For the CDR3, the DNA is TGCAGCGTTGATACGGGGGGGAATGAAAAACTGTTTTTT. Translation: CSVDTGGNEKLFF.

The V and J genes are TRBV7-7 and TRBJ2-5, with 8 bases lining up with TRBD2. V was clipped by 4 bases and J by 3 bases; unmatched bases: 7. CDR3 length: 15 residues. CDR1 is SSHAT and CDR2 is FNYEAQ in the germline V gene (reference sequence). The CDR3, as DNA: TGTGCCAGCAGCTCCCGGGGGGGTGTCGAAGAGACCCAGTACTTC. Protein product: CASSSRGGVEETQYF.

This clonotype was counted a few times. The chain is built from TRBV18 and TRBJ2-7, with D unclear. The CDR3 totals 14 residues. The V gene lost 3 bases and the J gene lost 0 bases, with 9 bases spanning the gap. The germline V gene has CDR1 KGHSH and CDR2 LQKENI. The CDR3 nucleotides read TGTGCCAGCTCACCTCGCGAAAACTCCTACGAGCAGTACTTC. It yields the protein CASSPRENSYEQYF.

The rearrangement uses TRBV7-2 and TRBJ2-5; D possibly corresponds to TRBD2 (5 bases). CDR3 length equals 13 residues. Germline V gives CDR1 SGHTA, CDR2 FQGNSA. V gave up 5 bases and J gave up 14 bases, with 21 bases separating them. CDR3 nucleotides: TGTGCCAGCAGCCGACCGGACCGGGCCGGGAAATACTTC. This translates into CASSRPDRAGKYF.

The CDR3 sequence: CSARAPWGVIPDTQYF. CDR3 DNA sequence: TGCAGTGCTAGAGCCCCGTGGGGGGTTATCCCAGATACGCAGTATTTT. J is TRBJ2-3 and V is TRBV20-1; a possible D gene is TRBD2 (6 bases). The CDR3 has 16 residues. In germline, CDR1 is DFQATT, CDR2 SNEGSKA (reference sequence). V shed 1 base and J shed 4 bases, with 18 bases lying between them.

This CDR3 is CASSKLIGGAGGFATEAFF. The CDR3 DNA reads as TGTGCCAGCAGCAAATTGATCGGGGGGGCAGGGGGTTTCGCCACTGAAGCTTTCTTT. The chain joins TRBV7-2 to TRBJ1-1; 7 bases agree with TRBD1. Per the germline V gene, CDR1 is SGHTA and CDR2 is FQGNSA. After removal of 5 bases from V and 4 bases from J, the junction contained 22 bases not matched to a gene. CDR3 length equals 19 residues. Full variable domain (remainder filled in from reference TRBV7-2 and TRBJ1-1): GAGVSQSPSNKVTEKGKDVELRCDPISGHTALYWYRQSLGQGLEFLIYFQGNSAPDKSGLPSDRFSAERTGGSVSTLTIQRTQQEDSAVYLCASSKLIGGAGGFATEAFFGQGTRLTVV.

The chain has TRBV29-1 and TRBJ2-5; the match to TRBD1 covers 9 bases. The J call is in doubt because the DNA end fits TRBJ2-1 better. The CDR3 has 12 amino acids. The germline V gene has CDR1 SQVTM and CDR2 ANQGSEA. CDR3 nucleotide sequence: TGCAGCGCTACAGGGGGCGGGGATGAGCAGTTCTTC. This encodes CSATGGGDEQFF.

This chain connects TRBV6-5 to TRBJ2-5; either TRBD1 or TRBD2 may supply D (5 bases each). The CDR3 spans 13 residues. Germline V gene data show CDR1 as MNHEY and CDR2 as SVGAGI. Trimming removed 5 bases from V and 6 bases from J, with 13 bases in between. CDR3 coding DNA: TGTGCCAGCAGTCAGGGAGTTGGAAAGACCCAGTACTTC. This sequence encodes CASSQGVGKTQYF.

This rearrangement joins TRBV5-1 to TRBJ1-1; D gene unclear. CDR3 length: 16 amino acids. Germline V CDR1 and CDR2: SGHRS, YFSETQ. Trimming took off 0 bases at V and 5 bases at J, with 17 bases between the two ends. CDR3 sequence reads: CASSLVAFRSRTEAFF. The CDR3 DNA is TGCGCCAGCAGCTTGGTCGCATTCAGGTCGCGGACTGAAGCTTTCTTT.

This clonotype showed up many times. The chain couples TRBV20-1 to TRBJ2-4; D possibly corresponds to TRBD2 (6 bases). The germline V gene encodes CDR1 DFQATT and CDR2 SNEGSKA (reference sequence). CDR3 length: 16 amino acids. Trimming cost V 2 bases and J 4 bases, with 18 bases left between them. CDR3 DNA sequence: TGCAGTGCTAGACCTACCACCTGGGGAGGAAAAAACATTCAGTACTTC. As protein: CSARPTTWGGKNIQYF.

The V gene is TRBV6-1, the J gene TRBJ1-2; D is unresolved. V was clipped by 5 bases and J by 2 bases, with 15 bases between them. The germline V gene has CDR1 MNHNS and CDR2 SASEGT. This CDR3 contains 15 residues. The CDR3 spells CASSSGVGWNYGYTF. The CDR3 DNA reads as TGTGCCAGCAGTAGTGGGGTAGGGTGGAACTATGGCTACACCTTC.

This clonotype was seen repeatedly, ten times or more. The chain joins TRBV5-1 to TRBJ2-4, with 7 bases aligning to TRBD1. The V segment lost 0 bases and the J segment 7 bases; nucleotides outside the gene matches: 4. The CDR3 is made up of 14 amino acids. Germline V CDR1 and CDR2: SGHRS, YFSETQ. In DNA, the CDR3 is TGCGCCAGCAGCTTGGGACAGGGACGGAACATTCAGTACTTC. Amino acid sequence: CASSLGQGRNIQYF.

V gene TRBV7-8 combines with J gene TRBJ2-5; 9 nucleotides agree with TRBD2. The J call may be faulty, since TRBJ2-1 better matches the DNA end. Looked up from germline, CDR1 is SGHVS and CDR2 is FQNEAQ. The CDR3 totals 16 residues. DNA of the CDR3: TGTGCCAGCGGCGGTTTTTCCGCGGGAGGGTACAATGAGCAGTTCTTC. The encoded protein is CASGGFSAGGYNEQFF.